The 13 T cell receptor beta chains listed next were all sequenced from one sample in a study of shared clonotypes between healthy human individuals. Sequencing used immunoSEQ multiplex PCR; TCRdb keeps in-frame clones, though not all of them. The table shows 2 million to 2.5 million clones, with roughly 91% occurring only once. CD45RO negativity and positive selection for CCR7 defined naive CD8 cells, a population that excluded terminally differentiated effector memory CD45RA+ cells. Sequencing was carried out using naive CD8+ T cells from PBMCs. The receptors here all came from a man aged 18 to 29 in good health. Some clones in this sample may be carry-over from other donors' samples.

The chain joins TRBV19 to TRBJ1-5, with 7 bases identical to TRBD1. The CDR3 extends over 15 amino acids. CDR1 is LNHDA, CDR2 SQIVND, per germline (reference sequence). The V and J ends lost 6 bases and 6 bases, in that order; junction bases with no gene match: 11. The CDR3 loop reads CASRWDSLRGQPQHF. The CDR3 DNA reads TGTGCCAGTAGATGGGACAGCCTTCGTGGTCAGCCCCAGCATTTT.

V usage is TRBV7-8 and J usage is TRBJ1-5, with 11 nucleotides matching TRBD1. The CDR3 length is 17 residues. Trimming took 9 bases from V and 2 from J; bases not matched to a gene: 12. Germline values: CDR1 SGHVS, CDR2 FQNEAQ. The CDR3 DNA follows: TGTGCCAGTACCCCGGACAGGGGGCTATCGGGCAATCAGCCCCAGCATTTT. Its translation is CASTPDRGLSGNQPQHF.

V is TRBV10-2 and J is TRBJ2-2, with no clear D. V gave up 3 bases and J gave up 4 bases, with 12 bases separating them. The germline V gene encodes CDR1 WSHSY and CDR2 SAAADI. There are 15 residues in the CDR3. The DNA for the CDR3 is TGCGCCAGCAGTGATTGGGTAACAATCACCGGGGAGCTGTTTTTT. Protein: CASSDWVTITGELFF.

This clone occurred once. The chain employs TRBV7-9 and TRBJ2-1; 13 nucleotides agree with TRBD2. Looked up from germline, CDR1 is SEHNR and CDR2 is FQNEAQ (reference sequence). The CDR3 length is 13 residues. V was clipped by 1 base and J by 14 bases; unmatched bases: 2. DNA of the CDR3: TGTGCCAGCAGCTTAGGCGGACTAGCGGGAGAGTTCTTC. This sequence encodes CASSLGGLAGEFF.

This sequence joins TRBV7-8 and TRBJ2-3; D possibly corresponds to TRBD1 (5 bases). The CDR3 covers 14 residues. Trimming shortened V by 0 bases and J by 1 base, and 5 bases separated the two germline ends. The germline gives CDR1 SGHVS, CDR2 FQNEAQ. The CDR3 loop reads CASSLAGRTDTQYF. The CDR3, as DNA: TGTGCCAGCAGCTTAGCGGGGCGCACAGATACGCAGTATTTT.

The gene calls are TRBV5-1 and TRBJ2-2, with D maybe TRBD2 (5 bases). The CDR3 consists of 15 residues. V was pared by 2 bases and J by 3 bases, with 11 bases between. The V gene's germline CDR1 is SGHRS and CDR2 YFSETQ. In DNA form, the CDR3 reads TGCGCCAGCAGCTTTGACGGGATTTACACCGGGGAGCTGTTTTTT. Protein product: CASSFDGIYTGELFF.

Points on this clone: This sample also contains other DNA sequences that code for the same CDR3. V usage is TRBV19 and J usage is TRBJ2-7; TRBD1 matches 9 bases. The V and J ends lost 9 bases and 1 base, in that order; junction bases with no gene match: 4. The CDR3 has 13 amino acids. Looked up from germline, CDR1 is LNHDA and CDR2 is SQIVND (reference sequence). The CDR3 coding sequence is TGTGCCAGCCGAGGGACAGGGTCCTACGAGCAGTACTTC. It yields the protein CASRGTGSYEQYF.

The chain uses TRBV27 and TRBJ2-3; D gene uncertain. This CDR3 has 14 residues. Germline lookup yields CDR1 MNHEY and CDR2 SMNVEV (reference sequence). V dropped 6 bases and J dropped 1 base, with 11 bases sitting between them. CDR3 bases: TGTGCCAGCAGCATCTTGGGTGGCACAGATACGCAGTATTTT. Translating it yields CASSILGGTDTQYF.

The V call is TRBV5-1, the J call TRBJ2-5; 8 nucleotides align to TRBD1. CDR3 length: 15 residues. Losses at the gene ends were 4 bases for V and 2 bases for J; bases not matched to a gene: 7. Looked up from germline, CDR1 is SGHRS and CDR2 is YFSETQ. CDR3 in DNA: TGCGCCAGCAGCCCATGGACAGGGCCACAAGAGACCCAGTACTTC. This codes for CASSPWTGPQETQYF.

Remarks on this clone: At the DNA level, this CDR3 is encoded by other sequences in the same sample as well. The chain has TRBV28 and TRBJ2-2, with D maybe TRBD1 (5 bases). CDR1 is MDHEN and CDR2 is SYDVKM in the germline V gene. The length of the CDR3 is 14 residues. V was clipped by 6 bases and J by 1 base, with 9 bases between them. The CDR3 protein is CASRSTGNTGELFF. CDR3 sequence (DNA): TGTGCCAGCAGATCCACAGGGAACACCGGGGAGCTGTTTTTT. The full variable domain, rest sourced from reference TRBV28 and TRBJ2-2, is DVKVTQSSRYLVKRTGEKVFLECVQDMDHENMFWYRQDPGLGLRLIYFSYDVKMKEKGDIPEGYSVSREKKERFSLILESASTNQTSMYLCASRSTGNTGELFFGEGSRLTVL.

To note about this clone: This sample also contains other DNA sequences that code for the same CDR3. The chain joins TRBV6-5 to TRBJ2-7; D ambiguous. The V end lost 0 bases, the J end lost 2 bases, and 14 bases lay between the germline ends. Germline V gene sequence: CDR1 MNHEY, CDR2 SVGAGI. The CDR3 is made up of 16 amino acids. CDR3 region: CASSYSTGQVTYEQYF. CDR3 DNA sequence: TGTGCCAGCAGTTACTCCACTGGCCAGGTTACCTACGAGCAGTACTTC.

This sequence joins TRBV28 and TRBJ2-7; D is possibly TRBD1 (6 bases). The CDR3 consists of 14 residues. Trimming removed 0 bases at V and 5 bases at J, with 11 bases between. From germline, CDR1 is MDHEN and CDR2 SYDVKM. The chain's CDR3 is CASSLWTGLDEQYF. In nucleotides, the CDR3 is TGTGCCAGCAGTTTATGGACAGGCCTAGACGAGCAGTACTTC.

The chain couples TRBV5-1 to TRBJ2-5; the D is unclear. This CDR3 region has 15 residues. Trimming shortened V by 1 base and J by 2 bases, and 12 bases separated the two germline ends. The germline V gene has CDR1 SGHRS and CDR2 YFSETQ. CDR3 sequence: CASSLRHTDQETQYF. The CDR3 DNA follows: TGCGCCAGCAGCTTGAGACATACGGATCAAGAGACCCAGTACTTC.